Listed here are 24 T cell receptor beta chains from one sample, sequenced in a study of T cell responses to AZD1222 COVID-19 vaccine. Clones were read by immunoSEQ multiplex PCR, and TCRdb kept only the in-frame ones, dropping some. The data hold 150,000 or so clones, with about 89% observed a single time. Material: peripheral blood, obtained 28 days after the second AZD1222 dose. Receptor source: an adult who received the AZD1222 COVID-19 vaccine.

The V call is TRBV7-9, the J call TRBJ2-7; TRBD1 might be the D (5 bases). Trimming shortened V by 1 base and J by 1 base, and 17 bases separated the two germline ends. The germline CDR1 and CDR2 sequences are SEHNR and FQNEAQ (reference sequence). CDR3 size: 17 residues. This CDR3 reads CASSLGPGQSQSYEQYF. CDR3 nucleotide sequence: TGTGCCAGCAGCTTAGGTCCTGGACAATCCCAATCCTACGAGCAGTACTTC.

The gene calls are TRBV6-5 and TRBJ2-6; possible D gene TRBD1, 5 bases. The CDR3 length is 15 residues. The V end lost 6 bases, the J end lost 0 bases, and 9 bases lay between the germline ends. Germline V gives CDR1 MNHEY, CDR2 SVGAGI. The CDR3 bases are TGTGCCAGCAGCACCGACAGCTCTGGGGCCAACGTCCTGACTTTC. Amino acid sequence: CASSTDSSGANVLTF.

V gene TRBV2 combines with J gene TRBJ1-3; 12 nucleotides align to TRBD1. J lost 0 bases, V lost 7 bases, and 13 bases had no gene match. Germline V lookup: CDR1 SNHLY, CDR2 FYNNEI. This CDR3 is 19 amino acids long. DNA of the CDR3: TGTGCCAGCACCCACGGGACAGGGGGCCCGAGAATCTCTGGAAACACCATATATTTT. Translation gives CASTHGTGGPRISGNTIYF.

V is TRBV5-4 and J is TRBJ1-1; D is unresolved. Trimming left V 5 bases short and J 1 base short, with 9 bases between. Germline V gene lookup returns CDR1 SGHNT and CDR2 YYREEE (reference sequence). The CDR3 sequence is 13 residues long. CDR3 residues: CASSTGRNTEAFF. CDR3 DNA: TGTGCCAGCAGTACGGGCCGGAACACTGAAGCTTTCTTT.

This clone appeared a few times. The V and J genes are TRBV9 and TRBJ1-3; D call uncertain. The CDR3 totals 15 residues. Looked up from germline, CDR1 is SGDLS and CDR2 is YYNGEE. Trimming cost V 4 bases and J 8 bases, with 19 bases left between them. This chain's CDR3 is CASSPRHGELDTIYF. The CDR3 nucleotides read TGTGCCAGCAGCCCCCGGCATGGGGAATTGGACACCATATATTTT.

V usage is TRBV18 and J usage is TRBJ2-1; D is uncertain. The CDR3 runs to 12 residues. CDR1 KGHSH and CDR2 LQKENI come from the germline V gene. V gave up 2 bases and J gave up 2 bases, with 1 base separating them. The CDR3 protein is CASSPAYNEQFF. The CDR3 DNA reads as TGTGCCAGCTCACCAGCCTACAATGAGCAGTTCTTC. The complete variable domain, with remaining parts taken from reference TRBV18 and TRBJ2-1, reads NAGVMQNPRHLVRRRGQEARLRCSPMKGHSHVYWYRQLPEEGLKFMVYLQKENIIDESGMPKERFSAEFPKEGPSILRIQQVVRGDSAAYFCASSPAYNEQFFGPGTRLTVL.

The J gene is TRBJ1-2, the V gene TRBV12-5; 8 bases fit TRBD1. The CDR3 is 17 amino acids. The J segment lost 4 bases and the V segment lost 0 bases, leaving 10 bases of the junction unmatched. Germline V gene data show CDR1 as LGHNT and CDR2 as FRNRAP. CDR3 in DNA: TGTGCTAGTGGTTTGGTGTTAGGGCAGGGGGCCTTCTATGGCTACACCTTC. Encoded protein: CASGLVLGQGAFYGYTF.

About this clone: One end of the junction is discordant with germline, which a read error may explain. The chain employs TRBV4-1 and TRBJ1-1, with 8 positions matching TRBD1. Germline V gene data show CDR1 as MGHRA and CDR2 as YSYEKL. The CDR3 is 13 residues long. In nucleotides, the CDR3 is TGCGCCAGCAGCCAAGTTGGACAGGGTTTCGCTCTCTTT. The encoded protein is CASSQVGQGFALF.

The genes are TRBV6-1 and TRBJ1-3; a weak D match, TRBD1 (6 bases). Germline V lookup: CDR1 MNHNS, CDR2 SASEGT. V lost 3 bases and J 0 bases, leaving 9 bases between the germline ends. The CDR3 spans 15 residues. CDR3 in DNA: TGTGCCAGCAGTGAGAACAGGGCCTCTGGAAACACCATATATTTT. Translated: CASSENRASGNTIYF.

The V gene is TRBV11-3, the J gene TRBJ2-1, with 9 bases lining up with TRBD2. V shed 5 bases, J shed 5 bases, and the junction held 4 bases outside the gene matches. This CDR3 spans 14 amino acids. Per the germline V gene, CDR1 is SGHNT and CDR2 is YENEEA. The CDR3 region is CASSPRTSDNEQFF. The CDR3 bases are TGTGCCAGCAGCCCAAGGACTAGCGACAATGAGCAGTTCTTC.

This chain uses TRBV2 with TRBJ2-1, with 7 bases lining up with TRBD2. V was clipped by 5 bases and J by 16 bases; unmatched bases: 11. Germline V gene data show CDR1 as SNHLY and CDR2 as FYNNEI. The CDR3 sequence is 12 residues long. The CDR3: CASSLQEGTIFF. The CDR3 region has the DNA TGTGCCAGCAGTCTCCAGGAGGGGACTATATTCTTC.

The chain is built from TRBV30 and TRBJ1-2, with D unclear. The CDR3 contains 12 residues. Germline values: CDR1 GTSNPN, CDR2 SVGIG (reference sequence). Trimming removed 4 bases at V and 4 bases at J, with 10 bases between. CDR3 protein: CAWNYRVYGYTF. The CDR3, as DNA: TGTGCCTGGAATTACAGAGTCTATGGCTACACCTTC.

This chain connects TRBV19 to TRBJ1-2; no firm D call. With 5 bases removed from V and 8 bases from J, the gap between germline ends came to 18 bases. CDR3 length: 14 residues. CDR1 is LNHDA and CDR2 is SQIVND in the germline V gene (reference sequence). In DNA, the CDR3 is TGTGCCAGTAGTCAAGTCGACTTCGAGGGCGGCTACACCTTC. It is translated as CASSQVDFEGGYTF.

Concerning this clone: Other DNA sequences in this sample translate to the same CDR3. The rearrangement uses TRBV9 and TRBJ2-7; 9 nucleotides agree with TRBD2. Trimming removed 0 bases from V and 4 bases from J; junction bases left unmatched: 5. The CDR3 runs to 15 residues. CDR1 SGDLS and CDR2 YYNGEE come from the germline V gene. CDR3: CASSVGGSGSYEQYF. CDR3 nucleotides: TGTGCCAGCAGCGTAGGCGGTAGCGGGAGTTACGAGCAGTACTTC.

The chain recombines TRBV4-2 with TRBJ2-1, with D perhaps TRBD2 (5 bases). This CDR3 has 15 residues. The germline gives CDR1 LGHNA, CDR2 YNFKEQ. The V gene lost 0 bases and the J gene lost 7 bases, with 13 bases spanning the gap. The CDR3 DNA follows: TGTGCCAGCAGCCAAGATCCCGGGGATTGGAATGAGCAGTTCTTC. Its protein product is CASSQDPGDWNEQFF.

This rearrangement joins TRBV27 to TRBJ1-5; the D is unclear. The germline V gene has CDR1 MNHEY and CDR2 SMNVEV (reference sequence). The V and J ends lost 3 bases and 10 bases respectively, with 10 bases between them. The CDR3 has 12 residues. The CDR3 DNA is TGTGCCAGCAGTTTGGGAGCCGGACCCCAGCATTTT. This encodes CASSLGAGPQHF.

This chain's CDR3 is CATSDADHTGELFF. CDR3 DNA sequence: TGTGCCACCAGTGATGCGGACCACACCGGGGAGCTGTTTTTT. The V and J genes are TRBV24-1 and TRBJ2-2; no reliable D call. CDR1 and CDR2 (germline): KGHDR, SFDVKD. Trimming took off 3 bases at V and 3 bases at J, with 7 bases between the two ends. The CDR3 has 14 amino acids.

A single count supports this clone. This chain links TRBV3-1 (or the pseudogene TRBV3-2) with TRBJ1-2; unclear D gene. The CDR3 runs to 13 residues. Looked up from germline, CDR1 is LGHDT and CDR2 is YNNKEL (reference sequence). The V end lost 2 bases, the J end lost 0 bases, and 4 bases lay between the germline ends. The DNA for the CDR3 is TGTGCCAGCAGCCAACGCCCTAACTATGGCTACACCTTC. Amino acid sequence: CASSQRPNYGYTF.

The chain is built from TRBV19 and TRBJ2-5, with TRBD2 matching over 9 bases. CDR1 is LNHDA, CDR2 SQIVND, per germline (reference sequence). CDR3 size: 16 residues. Losses at the gene ends were 4 bases for V and 5 bases for J; bases not matched to a gene: 11. In DNA form, the CDR3 reads TGTGCCAGTAGTACTCGCGGGGGGGCCGCGTGGGAGACCCAGTACTTC. Translation gives CASSTRGGAAWETQYF.

The count of this clone is one. This rearrangement joins TRBV7-2 to TRBJ1-2, with no clear D. The V gene's germline CDR1 is SGHTA and CDR2 FQGNSA. V gave up 5 bases and J gave up 2 bases, with 12 bases separating them. The CDR3 contains 14 residues. As DNA, the CDR3 is TGTGCCAGCAGCCCGACATCACACAACTATGGCTACACCTTC. Translated: CASSPTSHNYGYTF.

The CDR3: CASSFGVSTEAFF. DNA for the CDR3: TGTGCCAGCAGTTTTGGAGTTTCCACTGAAGCTTTCTTT. V and J are TRBV12-3 or TRBV12-4 and TRBJ1-1, with D uncertain. Trimming pared 3 bases from V and 4 bases from J, leaving 9 bases between. The CDR3 is 13 amino acids.

This clone showed up just a few times. V gene TRBV4-2 combines with J gene TRBJ2-1; 14 nucleotides match TRBD2. Germline CDR1 LGHNA, CDR2 YNFKEQ. The J segment lost 7 bases and the V segment lost 0 bases, leaving 2 bases of the junction unmatched. CDR3 length: 16 amino acids. The CDR3 sequence is CASSQDRTSGRNEQFF. Here the CDR3 DNA reads TGTGCCAGCAGCCAAGATCGGACTAGCGGGAGGAATGAGCAGTTCTTC.

V gene TRBV5-1 combines with J gene TRBJ1-5; weak D call: TRBD1 (6 bases). Trimming removed 0 bases from V and 9 bases from J, with 16 bases in between. This CDR3 spans 15 amino acids. Germline V gene sequence: CDR1 SGHRS, CDR2 YFSETQ. This chain's CDR3 is CASSLDGQPGGPQHF. CDR3 coding DNA: TGCGCCAGCAGCTTGGATGGACAGCCCGGAGGGCCCCAGCATTTT.

This chain connects TRBV3-1 (or the pseudogene TRBV3-2) to TRBJ2-2, with D unresolved. The CDR3 loop spans 14 amino acids. Trimming cost V 5 bases and J 0 bases, with 7 bases left between them. CDR1 and CDR2 (germline): LGHDT, YNNKEL (reference sequence). CDR3 in DNA: TGTGCCAGCAGCACCCGAACGAACACCGGGGAGCTGTTTTTT. Amino acid sequence: CASSTRTNTGELFF.